The clone carrying this T cell receptor (beta chain) was recorded at least ten times. Pregnancy or lactation, uncontrolled infections and other autoimmune diseases were grounds for excluding patients. The data originate from a study of Graves' ophthalmopathy and Graves' hyperthyroidism. As the template, RNA transcripts were used to amplify TCR beta CDR3 regions. After a first-round RT-PCR with HTBI primers, a second-round multiplex PCR was run. A single record per CDR3 protein comes from TCRdb applying MiXCR to the multiplex PCR reads. Of about 210,000 distinct CDR3 sequences listed, approximately 28% are singletons. Sequencing was done on a sample of peripheral blood. The receptor comes from a man between 50 and 59 years old with Graves' ophthalmopathy.

CDR3 DNA: TGTGCCTCATCGGCACCAGGCAACACCGGGGAGCTGTTTTTT. It translates to CASSAPGNTGELFF. This chain links TRBV6-2 or TRBV6-3 with TRBJ2-2; no clear D gene. Between the trimmed V and J ends, which lost 11 bases and 2 bases, there was a span of 15 bases. The germline CDR1 and CDR2 sequences are MNHEY and SVGEGT. CDR3 length: 14 residues.